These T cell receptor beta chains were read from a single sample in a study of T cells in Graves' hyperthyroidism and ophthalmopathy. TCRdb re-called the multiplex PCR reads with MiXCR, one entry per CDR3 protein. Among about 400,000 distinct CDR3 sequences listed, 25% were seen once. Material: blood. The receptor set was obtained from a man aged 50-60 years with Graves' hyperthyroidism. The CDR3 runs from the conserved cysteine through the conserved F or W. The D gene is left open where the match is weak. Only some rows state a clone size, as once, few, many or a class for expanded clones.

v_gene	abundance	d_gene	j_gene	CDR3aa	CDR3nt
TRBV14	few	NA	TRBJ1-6	CASSQNTPGTSPLHF	TGTGCCAGCAGCCAAAACACGCCCGGTACTTCACCCCTCCACTTT
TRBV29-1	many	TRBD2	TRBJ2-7	CSVGGLAGISEQYF	TGCAGCGTTGGGGGACTAGCGGGCATAAGCGAGCAGTACTTC
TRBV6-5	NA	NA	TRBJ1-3	CASSYGGFGNTIYF	TGTGCCAGCAGTTACGGGGGTTTTGGAAACACCATATATTTT
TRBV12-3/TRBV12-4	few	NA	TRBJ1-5	CASSFKAYSNQPQHF	TGTGCCAGCAGTTTTAAAGCGTATAGCAATCAGCCCCAGCATTTT
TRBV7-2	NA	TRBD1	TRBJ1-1	CASSYGQGAKRSEAFF	TGTGCCAGCAGCTATGGACAGGGGGCAAAGCGGTCCGAAGCTTTCTTT
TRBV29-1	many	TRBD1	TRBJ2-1	CSVTPGQGRNEQFF	TGCAGCGTCACACCGGGACAGGGACGCAATGAGCAGTTCTTC
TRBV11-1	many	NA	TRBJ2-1	CASSQPPNNEQFF	TGTGCCAGCAGTCAGCCACCAAACAATGAGCAGTTCTTC
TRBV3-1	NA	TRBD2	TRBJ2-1	CASSQSPGTSGSFYNEQFF	TGTGCCAGCAGCCAATCCCCCGGGACTAGCGGGAGTTTCTACAATGAGCAGTTCTTC
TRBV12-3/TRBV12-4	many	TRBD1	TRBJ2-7	CASGGQGRYEQYF	TGTGCCAGCGGGGGACAGGGTCGGTACGAGCAGTACTTC
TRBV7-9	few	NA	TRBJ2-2	CASSRATGTNTGELFF	TGTGCCAGCAGCCGGGCAACAGGAACGAACACCGGGGAGCTGTTTTTT
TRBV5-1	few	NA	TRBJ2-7	CASSVNRDEQYF	TGCGCCAGCAGCGTTAACAGGGACGAGCAGTACTTC
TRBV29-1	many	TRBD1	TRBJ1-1	CSVPGQPYTEAFF	TGCAGCGTTCCGGGACAGCCCTACACTGAAGCTTTCTTT
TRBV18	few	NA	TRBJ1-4	CASSPTRAGGEKLFF	TGTGCCAGCTCACCAACGAGGGCAGGAGGCGAAAAACTGTTTTTT
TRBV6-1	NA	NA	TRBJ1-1	CASSETINTEAFF	TGTGCCAGCAGTGAAACAATTAACACTGAAGCTTTCTTT
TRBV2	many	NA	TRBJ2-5	CASSEGSGSGQETQYF	TGTGCCAGCAGTGAAGGGTCGGGGAGCGGACAAGAGACCCAGTACTTC